This T cell receptor (beta chain) came from a study of identical twins (dated by TCRdb to the mid-2010s). In the study overall: TCR alpha and beta repertoires from monozygotic twins, unrelated adults of various ages and cord blood were deep-sequenced to test whether fetal clonotypes persist. Replicate twin experiments were performed at different times using different library preparation protocols to rule out contamination. Study-level results and caveats: Because the same donors could not be followed over many years, the conclusions depended on cross-sectional statistical analysis. Fewer insertions were carried by abundant cord blood beta clonotypes, a similar but weaker trend appeared in young adult naive repertoires, and no such trend appeared in memory repertoires. In monozygotic twins, recombination models systematically underestimated out-of-frame TCR alpha sharing, but the models matched the sharing seen between unrelated individuals. Zero-insertion analyses could be partly confounded by invariant T cells such as MAIT and iNKT, although diverse VJ usage argued against such confounding for most clonotypes. Compared with coincidental sharing between unrelated individuals, out-of-frame TCR alpha sequences shared between twins had an excess of sequences with low generation probability. In beta out-of-frame sequences, excess twin sharing was weaker, because having fewer shared sequences lowered the signal-to-noise ratio.

Libraries were prepared through 5' RACE. The listed sequencing device is Illumina HiSeq 2000. A universal primer binding site was added through template switching, and the final cDNA carried a unique molecular identifier so that TCR cDNA molecules could be counted accurately. First-strand cDNA for TCR alpha and beta chains was synthesized from specific primers in the conserved constant-segment region. To control for contamination, every cDNA library was double barcoded, receiving both a SMART-Mk sample barcode and Illumina barcodes. Two successive PCR steps introduced TruSeq adapter sequences along with Illumina sample barcodes. TCR alpha and beta cDNA libraries were sequenced on the Illumina HiSeq platform with custom primers. In the source study's methods: Unique molecular identifiers were extracted from raw reads with MiGEC, and CDR3 positions were determined with MiXCR. For each individual, recombination models were inferred using an EM algorithm with the repgenHMM and IGoR tools. Shared clonotypes were analyzed with the tcR package in R, and sharing was normalized by the product of cloneset sizes. To study raw recombination without the effects of thymic and clonal selection, out-of-frame nonproductive sequences were analyzed. TCRdb reran the public reads through fastp at Q25 and MiXCR, keeping productive beta chains. Rows are combined by CDR3 protein, so each entry shows the most common genes and DNA. TCRdb, rather than the study authors, made the V and J calls. Recorded for this sample are about 470,000 distinct CDR3 sequences; approximately 25% of them occurred a single time. The ten largest clones represent over 2.5% of the sample.

A distance of 15 bases separates the germline ends of V and J, which lose 3 bases and 3 bases respectively. The germline V gene supplies CDR1 SGHVS and CDR2 FNYEAQ. The CDR3 numbers 15 residues from cysteine through phenylalanine. This entry keeps only the CDR3 DNA: 45 bases, framed from base 1. Every donor was a healthy Caucasian. Three pairs of female monozygotic twins, all aged roughly 18 to 29 years, were included in the twin cohort. CD4+ and CD8+ T cell populations were isolated with positive isolation kits from Invitrogen. Remarks on this clonotype: The antigen this receptor binds is unknown. Base quality data are lacking; no much larger clone is found one base away.

The same data also contributed to another study, on T cells expressing NK-cell markers. From that second study: Under ten donors provided sorted CD3+CD56+NKG2C+, CD3+CD56+NKG2C- and CD3+CD56-NKG2C+ T-cell subsets, whose TCR beta-chain repertoires were profiled. Of the eight sequenced donors, seven were found to be HCMV-seropositive and one was found to be HCMV-seronegative. To restrict sorting to alphabetaTCR-expressing T cells, an anti-gammadeltaTCR antibody was added in several experiments. In 6 or 7 donors, the dominant CD3+CD56+NKG2C+ clonotypes ranked among the top 10 CD8+ clonotypes, making up about 1.0-7.5% of CD8+ T cells. Those dominant clonotypes were again the most abundant among CD3+CD56-NKG2C+ cells in a few donors, at about 25-60.1%. Whether the expanded NKG2C-expressing T cell clones were specific for HCMV antigens was left unclear. The study sequenced eight donors, all healthy volunteers chosen at random: three men and five women. To determine HCMV serostatus, a commercial ELISA kit was used to detect HCMV-specific IgG in serum. MIGEC handled demultiplexing of the reads and grouping by UMI, while MiTCR was used to assemble and quantify clonotypes. Only TCR cDNA sequences supported by at least two reads were kept to exclude erroneous sequences. Downstream repertoire analysis used the tcR package, and clonotypes were matched across fractions by CDR3 nucleotide sequence plus V segment. Antigen specificity was annotated against VDJdb with VDJmatch, allowing one amino acid substitution in CDR3.

This sequence was found in a woman aged 18-29 years in good health. The rearranged segments are TRBV7-6 and TRBJ2-7; the best D guess is TRBD2, with 6 bases matching. Sequencing used CD4+ T cells sorted from blood. The CDR3 region reads CASSFGLPNDYEQYF. In nucleotide form, the sequence is TGTGCCAGCAGCTTCGGACTACCGAACGACTACGAGCAGTACTTC. The full variable domain, completed from the reference TRBV7-6 and TRBJ2-7 proteins outside the CDR3, reads GAGVSQSPRYKVTKRGQDVALRCDPISGHVSLYWYRQALGQGPEFLTYFNYEAQQDKSGLPNDRFSAERPEGSISTLTIQRTEQRDSAMYRCASSFGLPNDYEQYFGPGTRLTVT.